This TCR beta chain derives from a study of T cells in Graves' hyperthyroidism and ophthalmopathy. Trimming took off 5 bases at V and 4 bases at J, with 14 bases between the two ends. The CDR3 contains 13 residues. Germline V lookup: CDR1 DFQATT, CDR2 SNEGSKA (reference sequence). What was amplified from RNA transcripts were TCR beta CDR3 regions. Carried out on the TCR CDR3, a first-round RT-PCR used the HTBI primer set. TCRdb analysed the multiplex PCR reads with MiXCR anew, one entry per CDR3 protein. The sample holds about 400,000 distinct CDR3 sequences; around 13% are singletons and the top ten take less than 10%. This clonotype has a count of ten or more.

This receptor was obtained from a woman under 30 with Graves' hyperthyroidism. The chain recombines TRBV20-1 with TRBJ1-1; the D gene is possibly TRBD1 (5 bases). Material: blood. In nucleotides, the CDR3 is TGCAGTGCTCCCGGTGCGCAGGGCACTGAAGCTTTCTTT. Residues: CSAPGAQGTEAFF.